The clone carrying this T cell receptor (beta chain) was seen at least ten times. Its antigen is not known. Other DNA sequences within the sample encode an identical CDR3. The repertoire was sequenced with immunoSEQ multiplex PCR; TCRdb's copy has only in-frame clones and lacks some. Of some 300,000 clones listed, just under 80% are singletons. Per the germline V gene, CDR1 is MDHEN and CDR2 is SYDVKM. Trimming shortened V by 7 bases and J by 1 base, and 8 bases separated the two germline ends. The CDR3 totals 12 residues. This sample is part of a study of cytotoxic CD8 clonotypes in ibrutinib-treated CLL. Overall study: Of the patients, under 13 were relapsed/refractory, about 15 treatment-naive and 17 to 18 IGHV unmutated. Outcomes included around 24 partial and 2 complete responses; after median roughly six years, roughly 15 stayed remitted and 12 progressed. Whole-study findings and limits: Sampling schedules were unmatched across sustained-remission and progressing patients.

Sequenced material: PBMCs, taken before ibrutinib treatment. The sequence was obtained from a human donor with chronic lymphocytic leukemia. The chain uses TRBV28 and TRBJ2-7; D uncertain. This CDR3 is CASTRDSYEQYF. CDR3 DNA: TGTGCCAGCACAAGAGATTCCTACGAGCAGTACTTC.